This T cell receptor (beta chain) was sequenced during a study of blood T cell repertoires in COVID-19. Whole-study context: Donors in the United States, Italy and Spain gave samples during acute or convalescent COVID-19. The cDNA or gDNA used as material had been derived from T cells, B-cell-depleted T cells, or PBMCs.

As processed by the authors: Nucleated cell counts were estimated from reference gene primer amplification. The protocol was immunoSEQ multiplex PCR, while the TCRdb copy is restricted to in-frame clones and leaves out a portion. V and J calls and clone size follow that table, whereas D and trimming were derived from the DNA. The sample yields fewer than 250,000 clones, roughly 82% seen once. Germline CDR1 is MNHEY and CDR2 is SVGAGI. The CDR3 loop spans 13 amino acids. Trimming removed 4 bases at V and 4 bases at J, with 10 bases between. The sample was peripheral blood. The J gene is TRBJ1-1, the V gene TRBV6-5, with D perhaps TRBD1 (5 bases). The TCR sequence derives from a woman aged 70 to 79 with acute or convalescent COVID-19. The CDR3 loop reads CASSLTDGTEAFF. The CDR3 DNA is TGTGCCAGCAGTTTGACAGATGGCACTGAAGCTTTCTTT.